A single sample is the source of the 29 T cell receptor beta chains below, sequenced in a study of blood T cell repertoires in COVID-19. Profiled with immunoSEQ multiplex PCR; TCRdb holds only in-frame clones, not every one. The repertoire holds about 200,000 clones, with 80% to 90% as singletons. Specimen: PBMCs or T cells enriched from blood (not recorded which). These receptors all come from a woman under 30 who had recovered from COVID-19.

The chain joins TRBV5-1 to TRBJ2-1, with D uncertain. The V gene lost 3 bases and the J gene lost 7 bases, with 14 bases spanning the gap. CDR3 size: 14 residues. CDR1 and CDR2 (germline): SGHRS, YFSETQ. In DNA, the CDR3 is TGCGCCAGCAGCTATAGGTATCTCGGGAATGAGCAGTTCTTC. It translates to CASSYRYLGNEQFF.

The chain recombines TRBV5-1 with TRBJ1-1; 11 nucleotides align to TRBD1. Germline V gene lookup returns CDR1 SGHRS and CDR2 YFSETQ. The CDR3 is 15 residues long. After removal of 4 bases from V and 1 base from J, the junction contained 3 bases not matched to a gene. CDR3 sequence (DNA): TGCGCCAGCAGCACCGGACAGGGGGCGAACACTGAAGCTTTCTTT. This codes for CASSTGQGANTEAFF.

The chain joins TRBV7-9 to TRBJ1-5; D might be TRBD1 (5 bases). The CDR3 totals 16 residues. Trimming removed 5 bases at V and 2 bases at J, with 16 bases between. CDR1 is SEHNR, CDR2 FQNEAQ, per germline (reference sequence). CDR3 sequence (DNA): TGTGCCAGCAGCGCCCAGGGCTGGCCAGGCAATCAGCCCCAGCATTTT. It is translated as CASSAQGWPGNQPQHF.

The chain combines TRBV3-1 (or the pseudogene TRBV3-2) with TRBJ2-7, with TRBD1 as a possible D gene (6 bases). With 2 bases removed from V and 6 bases from J, the gap between germline ends came to 14 bases. CDR3 length: 14 amino acids. Per germline, CDR1 LGHDT and CDR2 YNNKEL (reference sequence). The CDR3 protein is CASSQMGAGPEQYF. DNA for the CDR3: TGTGCCAGCAGCCAAATGGGGGCAGGGCCCGAGCAGTACTTC.

V usage is TRBV5-5 and J usage is TRBJ2-1; D may be TRBD2 (5 bases). The ends were cut back, 3 bases at V and 5 bases at J, with 15 bases in the middle. Germline V gives CDR1 SGHKS, CDR2 YYEKEE (reference sequence). This CDR3 comprises 15 residues. CDR3 amino acids: CASSSRIISDNEQFF. CDR3 nucleotides: TGTGCCAGCAGCTCCAGAATTATTAGCGACAATGAGCAGTTCTTC.

The V gene is TRBV5-1, the J gene TRBJ2-3, with 10 positions matching TRBD2. The CDR3 covers 17 residues. Per the germline V gene, CDR1 is SGHRS and CDR2 is YFSETQ. Trimming took 0 bases from V and 6 from J; bases not matched to a gene: 10. As DNA, the CDR3 is TGCGCCAGCAGCTTGGTCGGTAGCGGGGGGCCGATCGATACGCAGTATTTT. Its translation is CASSLVGSGGPIDTQYF.

DNA for the CDR3: TGCAGCGTTTGGGGCGTAGGGTCCGGGCGAGAAAAACTGTTTTTT. Translated, it gives CSVWGVGSGREKLFF. The V and J genes are TRBV29-1 and TRBJ1-4, with a weak D call TRBD1 (5 bases). The CDR3 has 15 amino acids. Germline CDR1 SQVTM, CDR2 ANQGSEA. Between the trimmed V and J ends, which lost 5 bases and 8 bases, there was a span of 21 bases. The complete variable domain, with remaining parts taken from reference TRBV29-1 and TRBJ1-4, reads SAVISQKPSRDICQRGTSLTIQCQVDSQVTMMFWYRQQPGQSLTLIATANQGSEATYESGFVIDKFPISRPNLTFSTLTVSNMSPEDSSIYLCSVWGVGSGREKLFFGSGTQLSVL.

The chain has TRBV4-1 and TRBJ2-7; 12 nucleotides align to TRBD2. The CDR3 runs to 18 residues. Germline CDR1 MGHRA, CDR2 YSYEKL. V lost 4 bases to trimming and J lost 3 bases; unmatched junction nucleotides: 13. The CDR3 nucleotides are TGCGCCAGCAGCCCCGGGGGGCTAGCGGGGGGGCCTGACTACGAGCAGTACTTC. Its translation is CASSPGGLAGGPDYEQYF.

This chain links TRBV3-1 (or the pseudogene TRBV3-2) with TRBJ2-2; 8 positions agree with TRBD1. CDR3 size: 14 residues. V lost 4 bases to trimming and J lost 8 bases; unmatched junction nucleotides: 6. Germline V gene data show CDR1 as LGHDT and CDR2 as YNNKEL (reference sequence). The CDR3 loop is CASSPPGGSGELFF. The CDR3 bases are TGTGCCAGCAGCCCCCCAGGGGGCTCTGGGGAGCTGTTTTTT.

This chain connects TRBV25-1 to TRBJ1-6; D perhaps matches TRBD1 (6 bases). The CDR3 covers 14 residues. The germline CDR1 and CDR2 sequences are MGHDK and SYGVNS. V lost 7 bases and J lost 3, with 10 bases in between. The CDR3 DNA is TGTGCCAGCAAAGGGGGAAACTATAATTCACCCCTCCACTTT. It specifies CASKGGNYNSPLHF.

This clone was seen only a few times. This chain uses TRBV28 with TRBJ1-1, with a weak D call TRBD1 (5 bases). The CDR3 is 14 amino acids. The V gene lost 6 bases and the J gene lost 0 bases, with 11 bases spanning the gap. Germline V CDR1 and CDR2: MDHEN, SYDVKM. The CDR3: CASSARQLNTEAFF. Written as DNA, the CDR3 is TGTGCCAGCAGCGCCCGACAGTTGAACACTGAAGCTTTCTTT.

This clone was seen only once. The rearrangement uses TRBV5-6 and TRBJ1-5; TRBD1 aligns across 8 bases. With 2 bases clipped from V and 2 bases from J, the junction kept 6 bases outside the gene matches. Germline V CDR1 and CDR2: SGHDT, YYEEEE. This CDR3 is 16 amino acids long. The chain's CDR3 is CASSFLRGQGNQPQHF. CDR3 bases: TGTGCCAGCAGCTTCCTCCGGGGACAGGGCAATCAGCCCCAGCATTTT.

The chain is built from TRBV2 and TRBJ2-4, with 11 bases that match TRBD1. Germline V gene data show CDR1 as SNHLY and CDR2 as FYNNEI. V trimming: 1 base; J trimming: 9 bases; junction bases outside the gene matches: 8. The CDR3 is 16 residues long. DNA of the CDR3: TGTGCCAGCAGTGAAGGGGGACAGGGGGGTTTTAGCATTCAGTACTTC. This encodes CASSEGGQGGFSIQYF. Variable domain in full (rest from reference TRBV2 and TRBJ2-4): EPEVTQTPSHQVTQMGQEVILRCVPISNHLYFYWYRQILGQKVEFLVSFYNNEISEKSEIFDDQFSVERPDGSNFTLKIRSTKLEDSAMYFCASSEGGQGGFSIQYFGAGTRLSVL.

The chain carries TRBV30 and TRBJ2-1; D possibly corresponds to TRBD2 (5 bases). The CDR3 spans 13 residues. Germline values: CDR1 GTSNPN, CDR2 SVGIG (reference sequence). V was clipped by 1 base and J by 9 bases, with 13 bases between them. The CDR3 loop is CAWSALVPGEQFF. As DNA, the CDR3 is TGTGCCTGGAGTGCACTAGTTCCCGGTGAGCAGTTCTTC.

The genes are TRBV27 and TRBJ1-1, with no clear D. This CDR3 spans 14 amino acids. Germline lookup yields CDR1 MNHEY and CDR2 SMNVEV (reference sequence). With 4 bases removed from V and 3 bases from J, the gap between germline ends came to 12 bases. This CDR3 is CASSSTRLYTEAFF. The CDR3 bases are TGTGCCAGCAGTTCCACCAGACTGTACACTGAAGCTTTCTTT.

This clone was seen only once. The gene calls are TRBV12-3 or TRBV12-4 and TRBJ1-1, with D maybe TRBD1 (6 bases). The CDR3 is made up of 13 amino acids. Trimming removed 5 bases at V and 1 base at J, with 8 bases between. The DNA of the CDR3 is TGTGCCAGCAGTCCGGGACAGAACACTGAAGCTTTCTTT. Translated: CASSPGQNTEAFF.

The chain employs TRBV2 and TRBJ2-1; 7 bases line up with TRBD1. This CDR3 is 13 amino acids long. The junction had 3 bases not matched to a gene; V was cut back by 6 bases and J by 4 bases. Germline V gene sequence: CDR1 SNHLY, CDR2 FYNNEI. The CDR3 region is CASRGTDYNEQFF. The CDR3 DNA reads as TGTGCCAGCAGGGGGACAGATTACAATGAGCAGTTCTTC.

The rearrangement links TRBV9 to TRBJ2-7; weak D call: TRBD2 (5 bases). Per the germline V gene, CDR1 is SGDLS and CDR2 is YYNGEE. V gave up 0 bases and J gave up 7 bases, with 14 bases separating them. CDR3 length: 14 amino acids. CDR3 nucleotides: TGTGCCAGCAGCGTAGGGTCCGGGGTGGATGAGCAGTACTTC. Its protein is CASSVGSGVDEQYF.

The chain joins TRBV2 to TRBJ2-1; TRBD2 is a possible D gene (6 bases). V lost 8 bases and J lost 2, with 22 bases in between. The CDR3 runs 17 residues. Germline loops: CDR1 SNHLY, CDR2 FYNNEI. The CDR3 protein is CASRGGNPPGAYNEQFF. In nucleotides, the CDR3 is TGTGCCAGCCGTGGGGGGAATCCGCCGGGGGCCTACAATGAGCAGTTCTTC.

The chain is built from TRBV2 and TRBJ2-7; D call uncertain. Germline loops: CDR1 SNHLY, CDR2 FYNNEI. The CDR3 is 13 amino acids. The V and J ends lost 6 bases and 2 bases respectively, with 11 bases between them. The CDR3 spells CASRVSQAYEQYF. CDR3 DNA sequence: TGTGCCAGCAGGGTGAGCCAGGCCTACGAGCAGTACTTC. Full variable domain (missing parts from reference TRBV2 and TRBJ2-7): EPEVTQTPSHQVTQMGQEVILRCVPISNHLYFYWYRQILGQKVEFLVSFYNNEISEKSEIFDDQFSVERPDGSNFTLKIRSTKLEDSAMYFCASRVSQAYEQYFGPGTRLTVT.

The chain carries TRBV18 and TRBJ2-7; 8 bases match TRBD1. With 3 bases clipped from V and 5 bases from J, the junction kept 9 bases outside the gene matches. Per germline, CDR1 KGHSH and CDR2 LQKENI. This CDR3 has 15 amino acids. Here the CDR3 reads CASSPGQDRVHEQYF. The CDR3, as DNA: TGTGCCAGCTCACCCGGACAGGACAGGGTCCACGAGCAGTACTTC.

V is TRBV10-3 and J is TRBJ2-1, with 11 bases lining up with TRBD1. This CDR3 is built from 20 residues. Germline CDR1 ENHRY, CDR2 SYGVKD. The V and J ends lost 3 bases and 0 bases, in that order; junction bases with no gene match: 13. The CDR3 bases are TGTGCCATCAGTGATAATAGACGGACAGGGGGCCTCAGCTCCTACAATGAGCAGTTCTTC. It translates to CAISDNRRTGGLSSYNEQFF.

The chain recombines TRBV27 with TRBJ2-5, with D perhaps TRBD2 (6 bases). Germline lookup yields CDR1 MNHEY and CDR2 SMNVEV (reference sequence). The CDR3 consists of 18 residues. Trimming stripped 4 bases from V and 7 bases from J, with 28 bases between. CDR3 sequence: CASSSAGFRDWVGGTQYF. The CDR3 nucleotides read TGTGCCAGCAGTTCCGCGGGATTCCGGGACTGGGTCGGAGGGACCCAGTACTTC.

In its sample, this clone was seen once. This chain joins TRBV29-1 and TRBJ2-7, with 7 nucleotides matching TRBD2. The length of the CDR3 is 14 residues. Germline V gene lookup returns CDR1 SQVTM and CDR2 ANQGSEA. With 3 bases clipped from V and 0 bases from J, the junction kept 5 bases outside the gene matches. CDR3 nucleotides: TGCAGCGTTGATCGGGGGGTGAACTCCTACGAGCAGTACTTC. Its protein is CSVDRGVNSYEQYF.

V usage is TRBV28 and J usage is TRBJ1-2, with a weak D call TRBD1 (6 bases). The CDR3 consists of 14 residues. Germline CDR1 is MDHEN and CDR2 is SYDVKM. V gave up 6 bases and J gave up 7 bases, with 18 bases separating them. The CDR3 here is CASSSSTGSRGYTF. CDR3 nucleotide sequence: TGTGCCAGCAGCAGCAGTACAGGGAGCCGTGGCTACACCTTC.

This clone was detected once. This chain uses TRBV5-1 with TRBJ2-7; a possible D gene is TRBD1 (6 bases). CDR3 length: 14 amino acids. The germline gives CDR1 SGHRS, CDR2 YFSETQ. Trimming shortened V by 3 bases and J by 3 bases, and 13 bases separated the two germline ends. The CDR3 DNA sequence: TGCGCCAGCAGCTCCGAGGACAGAAACTACGAGCAGTACTTC. Amino acid sequence: CASSSEDRNYEQYF.

This chain joins TRBV9 and TRBJ1-2, with 7 positions matching TRBD1. The CDR3 is made up of 15 amino acids. The junction had 4 bases not matched to a gene; V was cut back by 0 bases and J by 2 bases. Germline CDR1 is SGDLS and CDR2 is YYNGEE. CDR3 in DNA: TGTGCCAGCAGCGTAGAGGGACAGCCAAACTATGGCTACACCTTC. Amino acids: CASSVEGQPNYGYTF. Drawing the rest from reference TRBV9 and TRBJ1-2, the complete variable domain is DSGVTQTPKHLITATGQRVTLRCSPRSGDLSVYWYQQSLDQGLQFLIQYYNGEERAKGNILERFSAQQFPDLHSELNLSSLELGDSALYFCASSVEGQPNYGYTFGSGTRLTVV.

The chain links TRBV6-5 to TRBJ1-5, with unresolved D. Looked up from germline, CDR1 is MNHEY and CDR2 is SVGAGI. The CDR3 has 13 residues. Trimming cost V 0 bases and J 4 bases, with 4 bases left between them. This CDR3 is CASSYSANQPQHF. The CDR3 nucleotides read TGTGCCAGCAGTTACTCGGCTAATCAGCCCCAGCATTTT.

As to this clone: Other DNA variants within this sample encode the same CDR3. This rearrangement joins TRBV7-9 to TRBJ1-3, with TRBD1 as a possible D gene (6 bases). The V end lost 6 bases, the J end lost 4 bases, and 10 bases lay between the germline ends. This CDR3 is 13 amino acids long. Germline V gene data show CDR1 as SEHNR and CDR2 as FQNEAQ (reference sequence). CDR3: CASSLGGGNTIYF. CDR3 sequence (DNA): TGTGCCAGCAGTCTAGGGGGAGGAAACACCATATATTTT.